The subject of this entry is one TCR beta chain. Its target is not known. The data were taken from a study of T-cell memory formation after mild COVID-19. Study background: Clusters were largely donor specific. Findings and limits, study-wide: Clones contracting across day 15 to 85 had a balanced CD4/CD8 profile; later expanding clones leaned CD4+. The CD4+ clones that contracted clustered mainly within CM and EM, and the CD8+ clones concentrated in EMRA. Detection of some responders pre-infection suggested pre-existing cross-reactive memory T cells participated.

TCRdb processed the 5' RACE reads anew with MiXCR; each CDR3 protein has one entry. The repertoire has around 50,000 distinct CDR3 sequences, approximately 12% of them found once; the top ten carry approximately 25%. The CDR3 spans 13 residues. Trimming took 8 bases from V and 4 from J, leaving 12 bases between them. This clonotype originated in a man aged 18 to 35 who had mild COVID-19 (a few samples of this study predate the infection). Cell type and time point are not known. Sequenced input: PBMCs or a T cell subset sorted from them (not recorded which). This chain connects TRBV12-3 or TRBV12-4 to TRBJ2-1; D uncertain. The CDR3 protein is CASSSSKYNEQFF. In nucleotides, the CDR3 is TGTGCCAGCTCCTCTTCTAAGTACAATGAGCAGTTCTTC.